This T cell receptor (beta chain) was sequenced for a study of esophageal squamous cell carcinoma under preoperative chemotherapy (dated by TCRdb to 2016 to 2019). About the study as a whole: TCR repertoires were profiled in both peripheral blood T cells and tumor-infiltrating lymphocytes. The effects of paclitaxel-nedaplatin chemotherapy on T-cell receptor repertoires in patients with esophageal squamous cell carcinoma were assessed. About 5 patients with primary esophageal squamous cell carcinoma made up the cohort. Repertoires from samples obtained before paclitaxel-nedaplatin therapy were compared with repertoires from samples obtained after paclitaxel-nedaplatin therapy. Beyond this particular receptor, the publication reports: After chemotherapy, peripheral T cells showed a significant rise in TCR diversity, whereas tumor-infiltrating lymphocytes did not. A small cohort was used, with only 5 or 6 patients with esophageal squamous cell carcinoma being analyzed. Immediate and substantial changes in clonotype frequency were induced by paclitaxel-nedaplatin therapy, and contraction rather than amplification was more likely to be observed among abundant clones. Rather than arising solely from local clonal changes, post-treatment tumor-infiltrating lymphocytes appeared to come partly from peripheral T cells that migrated into the tumor.

The meaning of the sample's time point label: before preoperative PTX-NDP chemotherapy. Paclitaxel-nedaplatin was administered to patients as preoperative chemotherapy before surgery. The germline V gene provides CDR1 MNHEY and CDR2 SVGAGI. The CDR3 has 15 amino acids, counting the end cysteine and phenylalanine. Only the CDR3 DNA is retained, 45 bases long and in frame from the first base. V and J are truncated by 2 bases and 2 bases respectively, leaving an intervening sequence of 11 bases. Libraries came from PCR. Sequencing relied on a HiSeq X Ten. High-throughput sequencing was used to characterize TCR repertoires. Starting from the raw public reads, TCRdb applied fastp trimming at Q25, assembled clones with MiXCR and retained in-frame beta chains. CDR3 protein duplicates are merged, each entry listing the most common genes and DNA. The sample data list approximately 30,000 distinct CDR3 sequences, and roughly 50% of these were observed just once. The ten largest clones take up roughly 12% of the sample.

At least ten counts were recorded for this clonotype. This receptor's antigen is unknown. No much larger clone exists at a distance of one base, and base qualities are not known. The sample here was taken from a patient given preoperative chemotherapy. The sequence is built from TRBV6-5 and TRBJ2-3; the D gene cannot be named for sure. The source of this sequence is a human donor with esophageal squamous cell carcinoma. The donor label of this sample is uncertain. CDR3 reads: CASSYRVGVTDTQYF. The nucleotide sequence reads as follows: TGTGCCAGCAGTTACAGGGTTGGGGTCACAGATACGCAGTATTTT.